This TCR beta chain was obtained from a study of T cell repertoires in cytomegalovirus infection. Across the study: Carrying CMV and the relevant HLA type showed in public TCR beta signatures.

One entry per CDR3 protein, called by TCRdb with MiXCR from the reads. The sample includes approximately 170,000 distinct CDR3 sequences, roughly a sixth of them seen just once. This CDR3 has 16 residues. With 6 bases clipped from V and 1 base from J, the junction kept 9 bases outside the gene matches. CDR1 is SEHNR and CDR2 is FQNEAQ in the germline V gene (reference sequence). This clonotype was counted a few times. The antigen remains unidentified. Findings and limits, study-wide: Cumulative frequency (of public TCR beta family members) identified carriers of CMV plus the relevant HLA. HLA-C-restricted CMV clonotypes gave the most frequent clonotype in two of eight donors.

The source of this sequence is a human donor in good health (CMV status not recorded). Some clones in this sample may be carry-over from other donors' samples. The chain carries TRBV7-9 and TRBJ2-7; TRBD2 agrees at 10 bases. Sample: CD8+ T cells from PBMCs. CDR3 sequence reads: CASRPGTSVTSYEQYF. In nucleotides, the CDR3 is TGTGCCAGCAGACCCGGGACTAGCGTTACTTCCTACGAGCAGTACTTC.